Below are 14 T cell receptor beta chains sequenced from a single sample in a study of T cells after yellow fever vaccination. TCRdb processed the 5' RACE reads anew with MiXCR; each CDR3 protein has one entry. The data hold 50,000 to 75,000 distinct CDR3 sequences, with around 7% observed a single time. The sequenced sample was CD8+ T cells sorted from PBMCs, obtained on the day of the first yellow fever vaccination. These receptors all come from a young man who received the YFV17D yellow fever vaccine.

This clonotype showed up many times. The V call is TRBV6-6, the J call TRBJ1-4; perhaps TRBD1 as D (5 bases). V gave up 6 bases and J gave up 8 bases, with 13 bases separating them. The CDR3 has 13 residues. Germline values: CDR1 MNHNY, CDR2 SVGAGI (reference sequence). As DNA, the CDR3 is TGTGCCAGCAGCTGGGGGTTTGGGGAAAAACTGTTTTTT. Its translation: CASSWGFGEKLFF.

This clonotype occurred many times. The chain employs TRBV4-3 and TRBJ2-7; D is uncertain. Germline lookup yields CDR1 LGHNA and CDR2 YSLEER. V gave up 0 bases and J gave up 3 bases, with 12 bases separating them. This CDR3 region has 15 residues. CDR3 coding DNA: TGCGCCAGCAGCCAAGACTCTTCCCTCAGCTACGAGCAGTACTTC. Translated: CASSQDSSLSYEQYF.

This clonotype was recorded many times. The J gene is TRBJ2-7, the V gene TRBV27; D perhaps matches TRBD1 (5 bases). In germline, CDR1 is MNHEY, CDR2 SMNVEV (reference sequence). Trimming removed 6 bases at V and 2 bases at J, with 17 bases between. The CDR3 runs 15 residues. The CDR3 nucleotides read TGTGCCAGCAGCCCCAGGGCAGGCAGTCCCTACGAGCAGTACGTC. It yields the protein CASSPRAGSPYEQYV.

V gene TRBV29-1 combines with J gene TRBJ1-2; TRBD1 aligns across 9 bases. Looked up from germline, CDR1 is SQVTM and CDR2 is ANQGSEA. CDR3 size: 14 residues. Germline trimming cut 1 base from V and 8 bases from J; bases unmatched to any gene: 8. The CDR3 bases are TGCAGCGTTGAAGCTTGGACAGGGGTGGCAGGCTACACCTTC. Residues: CSVEAWTGVAGYTF. Supplemented by reference TRBV29-1 and TRBJ1-2, the full variable domain reads SAVISQKPSRDICQRGTSLTIQCQVDSQVTMMFWYRQQPGQSLTLIATANQGSEATYESGFVIDKFPISRPNLTFSTLTVSNMSPEDSSIYLCSVEAWTGVAGYTFGSGTRLTVV.

There are many counts of this clonotype. This sequence joins TRBV12-3 or TRBV12-4 and TRBJ2-1; D gene ambiguous. This CDR3 has 14 residues. V was trimmed by 4 bases and J by 9 bases, leaving 16 bases between them. The CDR3 reads CASSYGSITGEQFF. DNA of the CDR3: TGTGCCAGCAGTTACGGCAGTATTACGGGTGAGCAGTTCTTC.

This clonotype has at least ten counts. The genes are TRBV7-9 and TRBJ1-3; D is uncertain. V gave up 3 bases and J gave up 3 bases, with 0 bases separating them. The CDR3 runs to 11 residues. Germline V lookup: CDR1 SEHNR, CDR2 FQNEAQ (reference sequence). CDR3 residues: CASSFGNTIYF. CDR3 DNA: TGTGCCAGCAGCTTTGGAAACACCATATATTTT.

In this sample, this clonotype turned up a few times. The V gene is TRBV12-3 or TRBV12-4, the J gene TRBJ1-4; D is unresolved. The CDR3 length is 12 residues. V dropped 9 bases and J dropped 8 bases, with 13 bases sitting between them. The CDR3 is CASLAKPEKLFF. DNA of the CDR3: TGTGCCAGTTTGGCGAAACCCGAAAAACTGTTTTTT.

The chain couples TRBV3-1 to TRBJ2-7; 7 bases match TRBD1. Per the germline V gene, CDR1 is LGHDT and CDR2 is YNNKEL (reference sequence). This CDR3 is built from 15 residues. V lost 6 bases and J lost 0; bases outside the gene matches: 8. The CDR3 here is CASRDGQASSYEQYF. The DNA for the CDR3 is TGTGCCAGCAGAGACGGACAGGCATCCTCCTACGAGCAGTACTTC.

This clonotype was detected many times. The chain combines TRBV5-1 with TRBJ1-1; 7 nucleotides align to TRBD1. The CDR3 extends over 14 amino acids. In germline, CDR1 is SGHRS, CDR2 YFSETQ. The ends lost 0 bases at V and 4 bases at J; junction bases unmatched: 3. Here the CDR3 DNA reads TGCGCCAGCAGCTTGGGGCAGGGGGTCACTGAAGCTTTCTTT. This sequence encodes CASSLGQGVTEAFF.

The V call is TRBV7-9, the J call TRBJ2-1; 10 bases align to TRBD2. The CDR3 covers 15 residues. J gave up 7 bases and V 5 bases, and 8 bases lay outside the gene matches. The germline V gene encodes CDR1 SEHNR and CDR2 FQNEAQ (reference sequence). CDR3 DNA: TGTGCCAGCAGCCGGAGCGGGGGGGCCGGAAATGAGCAGTTCTTC. It encodes CASSRSGGAGNEQFF.

This clonotype was seen at least ten times. J is TRBJ2-1 and V is TRBV12-3 or TRBV12-4; 9 bases agree with TRBD1. The CDR3 length is 15 residues. The V gene end was trimmed by 2 bases and the J gene end by 9 bases; junction bases not matched to a gene: 8. The CDR3 DNA follows: TGTGCCAGCAGTTTACTGGGACAGGGCTTCACTGAGCAGTTCTTC. This translates into CASSLLGQGFTEQFF.

This clonotype has only a few counts. The gene calls are TRBV7-3 and TRBJ2-1; D possibly corresponds to TRBD1 (6 bases). This CDR3 is built from 12 residues. Germline V CDR1 and CDR2: SGHTA, FQGTGA. Trimming left V 5 bases short and J 7 bases short, with 9 bases between. The CDR3 sequence: CASSLGQNEQFF. CDR3 coding DNA: TGTGCCAGCAGCCTAGGACAGAATGAGCAGTTCTTC. The full variable domain, its missing parts supplied by reference TRBV7-3 and TRBJ2-1, is GAGVSQTPSNKVTEKGKYVELRCDPISGHTALYWYRQSLGQGPEFLIYFQGTGAADDSGLPNDRFFAVRPEGSVSTLKIQRTERGDSAVYLCASSLGQNEQFFGPGTRLTVL.

This clonotype has a count of ten or more. The chain employs TRBV6-5 and TRBJ2-2, with no clear D. Trimming removed 5 bases from V and 3 bases from J, with 1 base in between. Per germline, CDR1 MNHEY and CDR2 SVGAGI. CDR3 length equals 11 residues. The CDR3 reads CASSHTGELFF. CDR3 DNA sequence: TGTGCCAGCAGTCACACCGGGGAGCTGTTTTTT.

This clonotype was detected a few times. The chain couples TRBV12-5 to TRBJ2-2, with a weak D call TRBD1 (5 bases). Germline-derived CDR1 and CDR2 are LGHNT and FRNRAP. Trimming took 0 bases from V and 5 from J, leaving 13 bases between them. The CDR3 length is 16 residues. The CDR3 sequence is CASGLVRQPQTGELFF. CDR3 DNA: TGTGCTAGTGGTTTGGTACGACAGCCTCAGACCGGGGAGCTGTTTTTT.